The 7 T cell receptor beta chains reported below all come from one sample, sequenced in a study of blood T cell repertoires in COVID-19. Sequencing used immunoSEQ multiplex PCR; TCRdb keeps in-frame clones, though not all of them. This sample has 200,000 or so clones; 65% to 90% occur once, and the top ten carry 2% to 2.5%. Material: peripheral blood. These receptors all stem from a man aged 35 to 55 who had recovered from COVID-19.

The chain couples TRBV5-6 to TRBJ2-7; 7 bases line up with TRBD2. The germline V gene has CDR1 SGHDT and CDR2 YYEEEE. The CDR3 consists of 15 residues. J lost 5 bases, V lost 4 bases, and 12 bases had no gene match. This CDR3 is CASSTPGRGDHEQYF. The CDR3 DNA is TGTGCCAGCAGCACCCCGGGACGGGGGGACCACGAGCAGTACTTC.

The rearrangement uses TRBV6-6 and TRBJ1-2, with TRBD1 matching over 7 bases. The CDR3 is 15 amino acids. Germline lookup yields CDR1 MNHNY and CDR2 SVGAGI (reference sequence). Trimming removed 4 bases from V and 4 bases from J; junction bases left unmatched: 9. The CDR3 protein is CASSSRPGQPYGYTF. The CDR3 nucleotides read TGTGCCAGCAGTTCCCGACCGGGACAGCCCTATGGCTACACCTTC.

The rearrangement joins TRBV11-2 to TRBJ2-7; the D gene is possibly TRBD2 (5 bases). CDR1 and CDR2 (germline): SGHAT, FQNNGV. V lost 0 bases to trimming and J lost 6 bases, with 15 bases between them. The CDR3 runs 15 residues. CDR3 sequence: CASSLDRAGLGEQYF. DNA for the CDR3: TGTGCCAGCAGCTTAGATCGTGCGGGTCTCGGCGAGCAGTACTTC.

The chain uses TRBV11-2 and TRBJ2-5, with D possibly being TRBD2 (6 bases). The V end was cut by 5 bases, the J end by 4 bases, with 14 bases between. The V gene's germline CDR1 is SGHAT and CDR2 FQNNGV. This CDR3 contains 14 residues. Written as DNA, the CDR3 is TGTGCCAGCAGCCCCGGGGGTGCTATAGAGACCCAGTACTTC. Translation: CASSPGGAIETQYF.

The chain is built from TRBV25-1 and TRBJ2-7; 7 bases map to TRBD1. The length of the CDR3 is 15 residues. Per the germline V gene, CDR1 is MGHDK and CDR2 is SYGVNS. J gave up 2 bases and V 4 bases, and 8 bases lay outside the gene matches. This CDR3 is CASSGSGTGAYEQYF. The CDR3 DNA sequence: TGTGCCAGCAGTGGATCCGGAACAGGGGCCTACGAGCAGTACTTC.

The V call is TRBV11-2, the J call TRBJ1-5; unclear D gene. Trimming removed 5 bases from V and 4 bases from J, with 9 bases in between. In germline, CDR1 is SGHAT, CDR2 FQNNGV. The CDR3 is 13 residues long. The CDR3 DNA reads as TGTGCCAGCAGCCGTTACAGTAATCAGCCCCAGCATTTT. This codes for CASSRYSNQPQHF.

The CDR3 protein is CASSAGHITGELFF. The CDR3 DNA sequence: TGTGCCAGCAGCGCGGGACATATCACCGGGGAGCTGTTTTTT. This sequence joins TRBV9 and TRBJ2-2; weak D call: TRBD1 (6 bases). The germline V gene encodes CDR1 SGDLS and CDR2 YYNGEE. Deletions cut 3 bases from V and 4 bases from J, with 10 bases between. CDR3 size: 14 residues.